The 17 T cell receptor beta chains below were found in one sample sequenced in a study of siplizumab effects on memory and regulatory T cells. Some clones are missing from TCRdb's copy, which holds only in-frame ones; the method was immunoSEQ multiplex PCR. Among 100,000 or so clones, about 91% were seen once, and the ten largest hold roughly 2.5%. Sequencing was done on a sample of CD4+ T cells sorted from blood. The receptor set was obtained from a human donor in good health. Some clones in this sample may be carry-over from other donors' samples.

This sequence joins TRBV5-1 and TRBJ2-7; 7 bases are a match to TRBD2. V dropped 2 bases and J dropped 3; count of bases not matched to a gene: 2. Per germline, CDR1 SGHRS and CDR2 YFSETQ. The CDR3 is 13 residues long. The CDR3, as DNA: TGCGCCAGCAGCTTAAGCGGGAACTACGAGCAGTACTTC. This sequence encodes CASSLSGNYEQYF.

This clone was seen a handful of times. The rearrangement links TRBV29-1 to TRBJ2-4; D possibly corresponds to TRBD2 (5 bases). This CDR3 has 11 residues. The germline V gene encodes CDR1 SQVTM and CDR2 ANQGSEA. Trimming removed 6 bases from V and 8 bases from J, with 11 bases in between. CDR3 nucleotide sequence: TGCAGCGTGGACTCCGGGGACATTCAGTACTTC. This translates into CSVDSGDIQYF. The full variable domain, rest sourced from reference TRBV29-1 and TRBJ2-4, is SAVISQKPSRDICQRGTSLTIQCQVDSQVTMMFWYRQQPGQSLTLIATANQGSEATYESGFVIDKFPISRPNLTFSTLTVSNMSPEDSSIYLCSVDSGDIQYFGAGTRLSVL.

This sequence joins TRBV19 and TRBJ2-1, with 8 bases matching TRBD2. The germline gives CDR1 LNHDA, CDR2 SQIVND (reference sequence). The trim removed 0 bases at V and 8 bases at J, leaving 6 bases unmatched. The CDR3 runs to 15 residues. DNA for the CDR3: TGTGCCAGTAGTATAGAGACGGGAGGGCCCCATGAGCAGTTCTTC. It translates to CASSIETGGPHEQFF.

V is TRBV5-4 and J is TRBJ1-2, with D perhaps TRBD1 (6 bases). This CDR3 is built from 17 residues. Trimming took 4 bases from V and 1 from J, leaving 20 bases between them. Germline-derived CDR1 and CDR2 are SGHNT and YYREEE (reference sequence). CDR3 coding DNA: TGTGCCAGCAGCCCCTTACAGGGAGCCGGCGTTAACTATGGCTACACCTTC. Protein: CASSPLQGAGVNYGYTF.

The chain uses TRBV7-3 and TRBJ1-1; D might be TRBD1 (5 bases). Deletions cut 5 bases from V and 8 bases from J, with 12 bases between. This CDR3 is 12 amino acids long. Germline lookup yields CDR1 SGHTA and CDR2 FQGTGA. Here the CDR3 DNA reads TGTGCCAGCAGCAAAACCGGGGGAGAAGCTTTCTTT. Protein product: CASSKTGGEAFF.

The chain couples TRBV18 to TRBJ2-7; 7 nucleotides agree with TRBD1. The V gene's germline CDR1 is KGHSH and CDR2 LQKENI. The CDR3 has 14 amino acids. Losses at the gene ends were 6 bases for V and 3 bases for J; bases not matched to a gene: 8. The CDR3 DNA follows: TGTGCCAGCTCGCCAGACAGGGATGACTACGAGCAGTACTTC. It yields the protein CASSPDRDDYEQYF.

This chain connects TRBV11-3 to TRBJ2-3; a weak D match, TRBD2 (7 bases). Trimming cost V 1 base and J 7 bases, with 12 bases left between them. The CDR3 runs 14 residues. Looked up from germline, CDR1 is SGHNT and CDR2 is YENEEA. CDR3 in DNA: TGTGCCAGCAGCTTAGGAGGGGGGGAGAATACGCAGTATTTT. Encoded protein: CASSLGGGENTQYF.

The chain is built from TRBV5-6 and TRBJ2-3, with 11 bases identical to TRBD2. Germline lookup yields CDR1 SGHDT and CDR2 YYEEEE. The CDR3 sequence is 15 residues long. V lost 0 bases, J lost 6 bases, and 3 bases stayed unmatched. CDR3 region: CASSLEASGRDTQYF. The DNA for the CDR3 is TGTGCCAGCAGCTTGGAGGCTAGCGGGAGGGATACGCAGTATTTT.

The V call is TRBV6-7, the J call TRBJ2-7; tentative D call: TRBD1 (5 bases). TRBV6-7 is an open reading frame, and its role is uncertain. This CDR3 is 15 amino acids long. V dropped 2 bases and J dropped 9 bases, with 20 bases sitting between them. This chain's CDR3 is CASSYANRSKTGQYF. CDR3 in DNA: TGTGCCAGCAGTTACGCAAACAGGTCCAAGACCGGGCAGTACTTC.

The genes are TRBV27 and TRBJ1-3; D is unresolved. CDR1 and CDR2 (germline): MNHEY, SMNVEV (reference sequence). V was shortened by 5 bases and J by 4 bases, with 12 bases between the two germline ends. The CDR3 contains 14 residues. CDR3: CASSPLDPGNTIYF. The CDR3 coding sequence is TGTGCCAGCAGTCCCCTTGACCCCGGAAACACCATATATTTT.

The chain employs TRBV25-1 and TRBJ2-7; 8 bases are shared with TRBD1. Unmatched junction bases numbered 8, after V lost 2 bases and J lost 5 bases. Looked up from germline, CDR1 is MGHDK and CDR2 is SYGVNS. This CDR3 is built from 15 residues. The CDR3 here is CASSETGTGPDEQYF. CDR3 DNA: TGTGCCAGCAGTGAAACCGGGACAGGACCAGACGAGCAGTACTTC.

The rearrangement links TRBV18 to TRBJ1-5, with D unresolved. The CDR3 extends over 12 amino acids. Germline loops: CDR1 KGHSH, CDR2 LQKENI. Trimming left V 4 bases short and J 2 bases short, with 3 bases between. In DNA form, the CDR3 reads TGTGCCAGCTCACATGGCAATCAGCCCCAGCATTTT. It codes for CASSHGNQPQHF.

This chain joins TRBV30 and TRBJ1-2, with unresolved D. Trimming removed 5 bases from V and 2 bases from J, with 12 bases in between. CDR1 is GTSNPN, CDR2 SVGIG, per germline (reference sequence). The CDR3 spans 13 residues. CDR3 protein: CAWETYINYGYTF. In nucleotides, the CDR3 is TGTGCCTGGGAGACATATATCAACTATGGCTACACCTTC.

The chain links TRBV5-1 to TRBJ1-3, with 9 bases that match TRBD1. Per the germline V gene, CDR1 is SGHRS and CDR2 is YFSETQ. The CDR3 runs 17 residues. Trimming took 4 bases from V and 0 from J; bases not matched to a gene: 8. The CDR3 DNA reads TGCGCCAGCAGCCCGACAGGGGGTACGCGCTCTGGAAACACCATATATTTT. Translation gives CASSPTGGTRSGNTIYF. Looking up the rest from reference TRBV5-1 and TRBJ1-3 gives the full variable domain: KAGVTQTPRYLIKTRGQQVTLSCSPISGHRSVSWYQQTPGQGLQFLFEYFSETQRNKGNFPGRFSGRQFSNSRSEMNVSTLELGDSALYLCASSPTGGTRSGNTIYFGEGSWLTVV.

The chain joins TRBV7-9 to TRBJ2-7; D might be TRBD2 (5 bases). Between the trimmed V and J ends, which lost 3 bases and 4 bases, there was a span of 22 bases. Germline V gene lookup returns CDR1 SEHNR and CDR2 FQNEAQ (reference sequence). The CDR3 has 17 residues. DNA of the CDR3: TGTGCCAGCAGCTTTCAGGACTCCCCATTGCCCAAATACGAGCAGTACTTC. Amino acid sequence: CASSFQDSPLPKYEQYF.

V gene TRBV5-1 combines with J gene TRBJ2-2, with D unclear. V dropped 0 bases and J dropped 4 bases, with 16 bases sitting between them. Germline V lookup: CDR1 SGHRS, CDR2 YFSETQ. CDR3 length: 17 amino acids. The CDR3 DNA sequence: TGCGCCAGCAGCTTGGCCACAAGCGCCCGGTTCACCGGGGAGCTGTTTTTT. Its protein is CASSLATSARFTGELFF.

In this sample, this clone turned up many times. The chain links TRBV10-1 to TRBJ2-2, with D uncertain. The V end was cut by 3 bases, the J end by 1 base, with 3 bases between. The CDR3 has 13 residues. From germline, CDR1 is WNHNN and CDR2 SYGVQD (reference sequence). CDR3 bases: TGCGCCAGCAGTGATAGGAACACCGGGGAGCTGTTTTTT. The encoded protein is CASSDRNTGELFF.